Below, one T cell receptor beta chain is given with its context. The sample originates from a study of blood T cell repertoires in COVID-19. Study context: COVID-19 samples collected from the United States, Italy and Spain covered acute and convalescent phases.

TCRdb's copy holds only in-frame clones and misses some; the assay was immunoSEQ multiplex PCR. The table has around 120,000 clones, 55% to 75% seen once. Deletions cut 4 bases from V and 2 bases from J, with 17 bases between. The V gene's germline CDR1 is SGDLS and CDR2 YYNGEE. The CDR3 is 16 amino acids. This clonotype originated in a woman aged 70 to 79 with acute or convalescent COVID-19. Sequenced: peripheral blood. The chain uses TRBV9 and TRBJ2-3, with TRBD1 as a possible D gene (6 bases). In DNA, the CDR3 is TGTGCCAGCAGCCCAAGGGGGTTTCCCCCCACAGATACGCAGTATTTT. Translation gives CASSPRGFPPTDTQYF. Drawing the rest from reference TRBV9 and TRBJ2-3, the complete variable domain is DSGVTQTPKHLITATGQRVTLRCSPRSGDLSVYWYQQSLDQGLQFLIQYYNGEERAKGNILERFSAQQFPDLHSELNLSSLELGDSALYFCASSPRGFPPTDTQYFGPGTRLTVL.